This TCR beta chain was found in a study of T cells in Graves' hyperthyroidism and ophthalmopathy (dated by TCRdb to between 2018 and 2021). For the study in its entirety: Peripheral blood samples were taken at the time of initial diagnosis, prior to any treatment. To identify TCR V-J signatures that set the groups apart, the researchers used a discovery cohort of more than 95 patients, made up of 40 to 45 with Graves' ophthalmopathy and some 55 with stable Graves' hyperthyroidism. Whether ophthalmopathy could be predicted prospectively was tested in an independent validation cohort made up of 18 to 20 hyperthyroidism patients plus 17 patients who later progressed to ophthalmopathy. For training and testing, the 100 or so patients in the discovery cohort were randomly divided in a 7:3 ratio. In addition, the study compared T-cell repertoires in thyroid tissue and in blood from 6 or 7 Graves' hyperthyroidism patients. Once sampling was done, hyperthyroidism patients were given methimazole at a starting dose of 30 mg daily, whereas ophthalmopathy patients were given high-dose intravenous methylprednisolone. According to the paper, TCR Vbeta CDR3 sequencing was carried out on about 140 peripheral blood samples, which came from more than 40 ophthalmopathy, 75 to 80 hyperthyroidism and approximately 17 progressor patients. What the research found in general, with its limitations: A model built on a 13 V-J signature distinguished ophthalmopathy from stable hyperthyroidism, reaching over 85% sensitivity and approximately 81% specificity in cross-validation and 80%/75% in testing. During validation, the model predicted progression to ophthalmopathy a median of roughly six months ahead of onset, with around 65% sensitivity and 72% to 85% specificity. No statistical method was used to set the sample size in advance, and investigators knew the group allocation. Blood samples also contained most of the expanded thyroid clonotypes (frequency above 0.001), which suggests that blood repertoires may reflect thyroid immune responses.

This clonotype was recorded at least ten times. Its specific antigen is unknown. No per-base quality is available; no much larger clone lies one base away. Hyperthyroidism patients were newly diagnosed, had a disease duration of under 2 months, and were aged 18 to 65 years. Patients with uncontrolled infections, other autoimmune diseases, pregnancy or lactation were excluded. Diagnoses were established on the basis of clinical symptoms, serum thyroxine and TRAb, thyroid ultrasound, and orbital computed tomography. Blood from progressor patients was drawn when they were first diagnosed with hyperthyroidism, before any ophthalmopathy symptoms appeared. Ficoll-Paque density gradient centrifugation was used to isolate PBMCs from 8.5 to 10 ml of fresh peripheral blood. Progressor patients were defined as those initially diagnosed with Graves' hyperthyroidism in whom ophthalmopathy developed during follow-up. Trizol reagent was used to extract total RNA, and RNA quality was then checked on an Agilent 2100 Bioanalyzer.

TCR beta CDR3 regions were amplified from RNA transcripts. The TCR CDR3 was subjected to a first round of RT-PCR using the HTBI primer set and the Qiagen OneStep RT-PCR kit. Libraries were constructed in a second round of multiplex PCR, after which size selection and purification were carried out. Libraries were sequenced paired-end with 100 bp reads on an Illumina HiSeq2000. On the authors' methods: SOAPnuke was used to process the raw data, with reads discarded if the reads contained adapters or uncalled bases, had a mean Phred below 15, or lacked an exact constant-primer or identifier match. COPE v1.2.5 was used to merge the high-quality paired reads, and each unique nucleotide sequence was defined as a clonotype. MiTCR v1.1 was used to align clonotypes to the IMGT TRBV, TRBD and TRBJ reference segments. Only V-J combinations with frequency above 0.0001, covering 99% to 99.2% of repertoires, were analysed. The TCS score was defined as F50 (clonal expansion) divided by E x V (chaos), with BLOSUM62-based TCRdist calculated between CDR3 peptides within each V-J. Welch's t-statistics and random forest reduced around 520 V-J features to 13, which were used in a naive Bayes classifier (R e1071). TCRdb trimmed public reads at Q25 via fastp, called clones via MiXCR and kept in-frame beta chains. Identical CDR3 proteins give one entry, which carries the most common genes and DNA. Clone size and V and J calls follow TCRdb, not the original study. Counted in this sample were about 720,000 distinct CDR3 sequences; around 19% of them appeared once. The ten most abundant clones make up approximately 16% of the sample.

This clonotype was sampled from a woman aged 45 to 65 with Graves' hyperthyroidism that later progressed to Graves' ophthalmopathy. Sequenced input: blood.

The CDR3 sequence is CASSGLEASYGYTF. The sequence in DNA is TGTGCCAGCTCAGGTCTGGAGGCAAGCTATGGCTACACCTTC. The rearranged chain carries TRBV18 and TRBJ1-2, with no reliable assignment of the D segment. The junction shows trimming of 5 bases on V and 4 bases on J, plus 14 bases between the germline ends. From the cysteine through the phenylalanine, the CDR3 covers 14 amino acids. The only DNA kept is the CDR3, 42 bases in frame from the first base. From a lookup of the germline V gene, CDR1 and CDR2 are KGHSH and LQKENI.